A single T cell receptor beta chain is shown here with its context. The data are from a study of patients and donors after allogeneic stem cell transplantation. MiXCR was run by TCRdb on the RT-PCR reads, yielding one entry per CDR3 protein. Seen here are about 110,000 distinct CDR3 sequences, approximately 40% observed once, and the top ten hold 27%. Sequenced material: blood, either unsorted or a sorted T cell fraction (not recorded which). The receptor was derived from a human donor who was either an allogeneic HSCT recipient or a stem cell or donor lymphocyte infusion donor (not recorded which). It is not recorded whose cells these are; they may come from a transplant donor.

Written as DNA, the CDR3 is TGTGCCAGCAGCAGGGACAGATCCCTGGATGGCTACACCTTC. This codes for CASSRDRSLDGYTF. V gene TRBV28 combines with J gene TRBJ1-2, with 7 bases lining up with TRBD1. Germline V gives CDR1 MDHEN, CDR2 SYDVKM. There are 14 residues in the CDR3. The junction had 10 bases not matched to a gene; V was cut back by 6 bases and J by 6 bases.